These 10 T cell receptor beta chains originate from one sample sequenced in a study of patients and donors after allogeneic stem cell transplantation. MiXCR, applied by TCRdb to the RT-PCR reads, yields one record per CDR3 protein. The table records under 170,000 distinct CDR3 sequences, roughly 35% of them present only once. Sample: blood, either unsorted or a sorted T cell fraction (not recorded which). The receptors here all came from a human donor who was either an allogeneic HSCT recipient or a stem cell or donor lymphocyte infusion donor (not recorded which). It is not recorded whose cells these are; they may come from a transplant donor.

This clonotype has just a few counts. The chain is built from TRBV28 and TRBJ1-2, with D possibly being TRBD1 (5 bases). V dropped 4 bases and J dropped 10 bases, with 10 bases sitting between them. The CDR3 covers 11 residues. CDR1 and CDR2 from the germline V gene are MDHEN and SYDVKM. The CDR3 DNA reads TGTGCCAGCAGTTCCCGACAGAACTACACCTTC. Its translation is CASSSRQNYTF.

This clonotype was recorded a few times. CDR3 sequence reads: CASSPAPQGTNEKLFF. The CDR3 coding sequence is TGTGCCAGCAGCCCTGCGCCACAGGGAACTAATGAAAAACTGTTTTTT. The gene calls are TRBV11-2 and TRBJ1-4, with D tentatively TRBD1 (6 bases). The V end lost 5 bases, the J end lost 1 base, and 14 bases lay between the germline ends. Germline V CDR1 and CDR2: SGHAT, FQNNGV. This CDR3 comprises 16 residues.

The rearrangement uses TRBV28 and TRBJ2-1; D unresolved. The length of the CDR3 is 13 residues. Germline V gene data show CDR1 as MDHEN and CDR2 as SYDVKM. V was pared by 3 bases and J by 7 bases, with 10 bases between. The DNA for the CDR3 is TGTGCCAGCAGTTTTAGCCTGCAGAATGAGCAGTTCTTC. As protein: CASSFSLQNEQFF.

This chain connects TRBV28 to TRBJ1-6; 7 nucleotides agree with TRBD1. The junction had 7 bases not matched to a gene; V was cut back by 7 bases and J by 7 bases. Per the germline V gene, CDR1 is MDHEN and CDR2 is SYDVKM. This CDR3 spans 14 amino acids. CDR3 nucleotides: TGTGCCAGCACGGAGGGGGCCCACAATTCACCCCTCCACTTT. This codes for CASTEGAHNSPLHF.

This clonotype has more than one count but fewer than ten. The CDR3 sequence: CSAKSPPYGYTF. The CDR3 nucleotides read TGCAGCGCCAAAAGCCCACCGTATGGCTACACCTTC. The genes are TRBV29-1 and TRBJ1-2; D is unclear. V was trimmed by 7 bases and J by 5 bases, leaving 14 bases between them. The CDR3 covers 12 residues. Per the germline V gene, CDR1 is SQVTM and CDR2 is ANQGSEA.

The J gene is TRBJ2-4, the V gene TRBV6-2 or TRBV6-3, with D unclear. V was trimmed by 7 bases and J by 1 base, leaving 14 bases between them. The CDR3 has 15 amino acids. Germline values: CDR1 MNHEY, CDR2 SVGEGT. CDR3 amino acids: CASTPATAAKNIQYF. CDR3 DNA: TGTGCCAGCACCCCCGCGACCGCTGCCAAAAACATTCAGTACTTC.

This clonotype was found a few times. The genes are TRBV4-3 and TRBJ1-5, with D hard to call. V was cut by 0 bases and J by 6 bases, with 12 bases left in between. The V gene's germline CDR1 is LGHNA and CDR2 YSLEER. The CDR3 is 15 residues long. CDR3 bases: TGCGCCAGCAGCCAAGATCTGGGCCGGGGTCAGCCCCAGCATTTT. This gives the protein CASSQDLGRGQPQHF.

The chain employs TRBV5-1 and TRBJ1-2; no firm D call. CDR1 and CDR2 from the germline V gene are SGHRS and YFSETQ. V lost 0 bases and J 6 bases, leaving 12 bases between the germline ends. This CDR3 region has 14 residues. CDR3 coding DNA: TGCGCCAGCAGCTTGGCCGGCGCGGCCCATGGCTACACCTTC. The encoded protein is CASSLAGAAHGYTF.

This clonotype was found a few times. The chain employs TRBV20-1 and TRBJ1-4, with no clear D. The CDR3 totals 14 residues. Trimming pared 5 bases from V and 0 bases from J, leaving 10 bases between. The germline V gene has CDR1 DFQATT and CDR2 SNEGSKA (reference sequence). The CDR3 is CSADMVATNEKLFF. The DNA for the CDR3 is TGCAGTGCTGATATGGTTGCAACTAATGAAAAACTGTTTTTT.

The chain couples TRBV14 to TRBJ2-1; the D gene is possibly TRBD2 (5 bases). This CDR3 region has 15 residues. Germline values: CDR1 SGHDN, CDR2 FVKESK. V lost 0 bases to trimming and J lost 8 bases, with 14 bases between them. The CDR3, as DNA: TGTGCCAGCAGCCAAGATCGAACCTACGGGGATGAGCAGTTCTTC. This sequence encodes CASSQDRTYGDEQFF.